These T cell receptor beta chains were read from a single sample in a study of PD-1 blockade in classical Hodgkin lymphoma. Sequencing was performed with immunoSEQ multiplex PCR; in TCRdb, only in-frame clones are kept and a portion is missing. The sample shows 55,000 to 80,000 clones, approximately 90% of them seen only once. This specimen consisted of peripheral blood mononuclear cells (PBMCs), obtained at baseline. These receptors came from a human donor with classical Hodgkin lymphoma. The CDR3 runs from the conserved cysteine through the conserved F or W. A D gene is named only where the DNA matches it firmly. Part of the rows lack a size; the others show once, few, many or a class for expanded clones.

d_gene: .
j_gene: TRBJ2-3
abundance: .
v_gene: TRBV7-9
CDR3nt: TGTGCCAGCAGCTTAGAGGGGTTGGCCACAGATACGCAGTATTTT
CDR3aa: CASSLEGLATDTQYF

d_gene: .
j_gene: TRBJ2-3
abundance: .
v_gene: TRBV7-3
CDR3nt: TGTGCCAGCAGCCCCCAGGGACCCCGCACAGATACGCAGTATTTT
CDR3aa: CASSPQGPRTDTQYF

d_gene: .
j_gene: TRBJ1-2
abundance: .
v_gene: TRBV7-9
CDR3nt: TGTGCCGGCAGCTTAGCGACTCTTCTGGGATCCTACTATGGCTACACCTTC
CDR3aa: CAGSLATLLGSYYGYTF

d_gene: .
j_gene: TRBJ1-5
abundance: .
v_gene: TRBV5-1
CDR3nt: TGCGCCAGCAGCTTGAGTTCCGGGGGGAATCAGCCCCAGCATTTT
CDR3aa: CASSLSSGGNQPQHF

d_gene: .
j_gene: TRBJ2-2
abundance: .
v_gene: TRBV4-1
CDR3nt: TGCGCCAGCAGCCAAGAGGCGGCAACCGGGGAGCTGTTTTTT
CDR3aa: CASSQEAATGELFF

d_gene: .
j_gene: TRBJ2-7
abundance: .
v_gene: TRBV4-3
CDR3nt: TGCGCCAGCAGCCAGGGGCTAGGGATCTACGAGCAGTACTTC
CDR3aa: CASSQGLGIYEQYF

d_gene: .
j_gene: TRBJ1-4
abundance: .
v_gene: TRBV15
CDR3nt: TGTGCCACCAGCAGAGAGTCTTCAGGATCCAATGAAAAACTGTTTTTT
CDR3aa: CATSRESSGSNEKLFF

d_gene: TRBD1
j_gene: TRBJ1-4
abundance: .
v_gene: TRBV28
CDR3nt: TGTGCCAGCAGTTTCCAGCAGGGGGCTTTGGAAAAACTGTTTTTT
CDR3aa: CASSFQQGALEKLFF

d_gene: .
j_gene: TRBJ2-1
abundance: .
v_gene: TRBV6-1
CDR3nt: TGTGCCAGCAGTGAATTCTATGAGCAGTTCTTC
CDR3aa: CASSEFYEQFF

d_gene: .
j_gene: TRBJ1-1
abundance: once
v_gene: TRBV9
CDR3nt: TGTGCCAGCAGCTTCGCGGCCGAACCCACTGAAGCTTTCTTT
CDR3aa: CASSFAAEPTEAFF

d_gene: .
j_gene: TRBJ1-2
abundance: .
v_gene: TRBV7-9
CDR3nt: TGTGCCAGCGTCCTTGGCTACGGCTACACCTTC
CDR3aa: CASVLGYGYTF

d_gene: TRBD1
j_gene: TRBJ2-2
abundance: .
v_gene: TRBV7-8
CDR3nt: TGTGCCAGCAGCCCCGGACAGGGAATAACCGGGGAGCTGTTTTTT
CDR3aa: CASSPGQGITGELFF

d_gene: TRBD1
j_gene: TRBJ1-5
abundance: .
v_gene: TRBV19
CDR3nt: TGTGCCAGTAGTAGGGGACAGGGGAGCCAGCCCCAGCATTTT
CDR3aa: CASSRGQGSQPQHF

d_gene: .
j_gene: TRBJ1-1
abundance: .
v_gene: TRBV5-8
CDR3nt: TGTGCCAGCAGCTTCCGGGTCTCCCGGACACCAAAGAACACTGAAGCTTTCTTT
CDR3aa: CASSFRVSRTPKNTEAFF

d_gene: TRBD1
j_gene: TRBJ1-1
abundance: once
v_gene: TRBV7-2
CDR3nt: TGTGCCAGCAGCCCTAGAGGGGACAGGGCAGCTTTCTTT
CDR3aa: CASSPRGDRAAFF

d_gene: TRBD1
j_gene: TRBJ2-2
abundance: .
v_gene: TRBV9
CDR3nt: TGTGCCAGCAGCGTAGTTTCTAGGACAGGGGGCGACACCGGGGAGCTGTTTTTT
CDR3aa: CASSVVSRTGGDTGELFF

d_gene: .
j_gene: TRBJ2-7
abundance: once
v_gene: TRBV6-5
CDR3nt: TGTGCCAGCACTCCCGCCTACGAGCAGTACTTC
CDR3aa: CASTPAYEQYF

d_gene: TRBD2
j_gene: TRBJ2-7
abundance: .
v_gene: TRBV28
CDR3nt: TGTGCCAGCAGCACTCCAACTAGCGGGGCTTACGAGCAGTACTTC
CDR3aa: CASSTPTSGAYEQYF

d_gene: .
j_gene: TRBJ1-4
abundance: once
v_gene: TRBV2
CDR3nt: TGTGCCAGCATCAGGAGCAGGGACGAAAAACTGTTTTTT
CDR3aa: CASIRSRDEKLFF

d_gene: .
j_gene: TRBJ1-2
abundance: .
v_gene: TRBV6-6
CDR3nt: TGTGCCAGCAGAAACAGAACTAACTATGGCTACACCTTC
CDR3aa: CASRNRTNYGYTF

d_gene: TRBD1
j_gene: TRBJ1-6
abundance: .
v_gene: TRBV7-6
CDR3nt: TGTGCCAGCAGCTCAGACAGGGGAAACTCACCCCTCCACTTT
CDR3aa: CASSSDRGNSPLHF

d_gene: .
j_gene: TRBJ2-5
abundance: .
v_gene: TRBV9
CDR3nt: TGTGCCAGCGGCCAGGGAAGGGGGCAAGAGACCCAGTACTTC
CDR3aa: CASGQGRGQETQYF

d_gene: .
j_gene: TRBJ1-6
abundance: once
v_gene: TRBV5-5
CDR3nt: TGTGCCAGCAGCCTATGGGCCCTCGGGCTGGGGTCACCCCTCCACTTT
CDR3aa: CASSLWALGLGSPLHF

d_gene: TRBD1
j_gene: TRBJ1-5
abundance: few
v_gene: TRBV19
CDR3nt: TGTGCCAGTAGCCCCAGGACAGGAGATAGCAATCAGCCCCAGCATTTT
CDR3aa: CASSPRTGDSNQPQHF

d_gene: .
j_gene: TRBJ1-1
abundance: .
v_gene: TRBV9
CDR3nt: TGTGCCAGCAGCGTAGACGGGGGCCGAAACACTGAAGCTTTCTTT
CDR3aa: CASSVDGGRNTEAFF

d_gene: .
j_gene: TRBJ1-6
abundance: .
v_gene: TRBV9
CDR3nt: TGTGCCAGCAGCGTGGGAGACCCGGGGACACCCCTCCACTTT
CDR3aa: CASSVGDPGTPLHF

d_gene: .
j_gene: TRBJ2-3
abundance: once
v_gene: TRBV11-3
CDR3nt: TGTGCCAGCAGCTTAGGGATGGGAGGAGATACGCAGTATTTT
CDR3aa: CASSLGMGGDTQYF

d_gene: .
j_gene: TRBJ1-5
abundance: .
v_gene: TRBV30
CDR3nt: TGTGCCTGGAGTTTAACAGGGCTGGGCAATCAGCCCCAGCATTTT
CDR3aa: CAWSLTGLGNQPQHF

d_gene: .
j_gene: TRBJ1-5
abundance: .
v_gene: TRBV30
CDR3nt: TGTGCCTGGAGTGTCCCGGGACTGCGCTTATATCAGCCCCAGCATTTT
CDR3aa: CAWSVPGLRLYQPQHF

d_gene: .
j_gene: TRBJ1-2
abundance: .
v_gene: TRBV10-1
CDR3nt: TGCGCCAGCAGTCAGCTGCGATCGCGAAAGACCTATGGCTACACCTTC
CDR3aa: CASSQLRSRKTYGYTF